Each of the 29 T cell receptor beta chains below was sequenced from the same sample in a study of T cell responses to AZD1222 COVID-19 vaccine. TCRdb keeps only in-frame clones here, not all; method: immunoSEQ multiplex PCR. The profile shows 110,000 to 150,000 clones, around 90% of them singletons. The starting material was peripheral blood, obtained on day 0 of AZD1222 vaccination. Receptors were obtained from an adult in good health.

The V gene is TRBV7-9, the J gene TRBJ2-1; TRBD2 is a possible D gene (5 bases). Trimming left V 5 bases short and J 10 bases short, with 15 bases between. The length of the CDR3 is 13 residues. Germline V gene sequence: CDR1 SEHNR, CDR2 FQNEAQ (reference sequence). CDR3 amino acids: CASSPNPRGEQFF. The CDR3 DNA follows: TGTGCCAGCAGCCCGAACCCACGGGGAGAGCAGTTCTTC.

This chain links TRBV5-4 with TRBJ2-1; no clear D gene. Per germline, CDR1 SGHNT and CDR2 YYREEE (reference sequence). The CDR3 length is 13 residues. V gave up 4 bases and J gave up 8 bases, with 13 bases separating them. CDR3 amino acids: CASSRAFNHEQFF. DNA of the CDR3: TGTGCCAGCAGCCGGGCCTTTAATCATGAGCAGTTCTTC.

The chain is built from TRBV7-2 and TRBJ1-4; 7 bases are a match to TRBD1. Germline CDR1 SGHTA, CDR2 FQGNSA. V gave up 1 base and J gave up 6 bases; unmatched junction bases: 11. This CDR3 region has 17 residues. CDR3 residues: CASSLGAGQMGYEKLFF. The CDR3 DNA follows: TGTGCCAGCAGCTTAGGTGCGGGACAGATGGGATATGAAAAACTGTTTTTT. Combining the CDR3 with reference TRBV7-2 and TRBJ1-4 gives the whole variable domain GAGVSQSPSNKVTEKGKDVELRCDPISGHTALYWYRQSLGQGLEFLIYFQGNSAPDKSGLPSDRFSAERTGGSVSTLTIQRTQQEDSAVYLCASSLGAGQMGYEKLFFGSGTQLSVL.

The CDR3 DNA reads as TGTGCCAGCAGTTACGGGGAGGGGGCGCGGGGAAACACCATATATTTT. Encoded protein: CASSYGEGARGNTIYF. The V call is TRBV6-6, the J call TRBJ1-3, with 7 bases that match TRBD1. This CDR3 comprises 16 residues. From germline, CDR1 is MNHNY and CDR2 SVGAGI (reference sequence). V was pared by 2 bases and J by 4 bases, with 8 bases of the junction left unmatched.

The CDR3 DNA is TGTGCCAGCAGTGAATATCCGGGAGTGACTGAAGCTTTCTTT. It translates to CASSEYPGVTEAFF. The chain has TRBV25-1 and TRBJ1-1; D gene uncertain. Germline V gene data show CDR1 as MGHDK and CDR2 as SYGVNS. CDR3 length: 14 residues. V was cut by 0 bases and J by 5 bases, with 10 bases left in between.

The genes are TRBV7-6 and TRBJ2-5; TRBD2 matches at 9 bases. The J segment lost 5 bases and the V segment lost 0 bases, leaving 1 base of the junction unmatched. The CDR3 is made up of 14 amino acids. The germline V gene has CDR1 SGHVS and CDR2 FNYEAQ. In DNA form, the CDR3 reads TGTGCCAGCAGCTTAGCGGCGGGGGGGGAGACCCAGTACTTC. This encodes CASSLAAGGETQYF.

There are a few counts of this clone. The rearrangement uses TRBV30 and TRBJ1-2; 7 bases are a match to TRBD1. The germline V gene has CDR1 GTSNPN and CDR2 SVGIG (reference sequence). This CDR3 is 13 amino acids long. V lost 3 bases, J lost 2 bases, and 3 bases stayed unmatched. CDR3 in DNA: TGTGCCTGGAGGACAGGGAGAAACTATGGCTACACCTTC. Amino acid sequence: CAWRTGRNYGYTF.

The chain carries TRBV5-1 and TRBJ2-7, with D perhaps matching TRBD2 (7 bases). Trimming stripped 2 bases from V and 3 bases from J, with 18 bases between. The length of the CDR3 is 16 residues. Per germline, CDR1 SGHRS and CDR2 YFSETQ. CDR3 loop: CASSFGGGREGYEQYF. As DNA, the CDR3 is TGCGCCAGCAGCTTTGGGGGCGGCAGGGAGGGCTACGAGCAGTACTTC.

The chain couples TRBV5-1 to TRBJ2-2, with TRBD2 as a possible D gene (6 bases). Germline values: CDR1 SGHRS, CDR2 YFSETQ. V was trimmed by 5 bases and J by 4 bases, leaving 9 bases between them. The CDR3 has 13 amino acids. CDR3 in DNA: TGCGCCAGCAGGGTTAGCGGCACCGGGGAGCTGTTTTTT. Amino acids: CASRVSGTGELFF.

This clone has just a few counts. This chain links TRBV7-2 with TRBJ1-5, with D uncertain. Germline V lookup: CDR1 SGHTA, CDR2 FQGNSA. CDR3 length: 16 amino acids. Trimming removed 1 base at V and 3 bases at J, with 13 bases between. DNA of the CDR3: TGTGCCAGCAGCTTAGGAACGGGGTTGGACAATCAGCCCCAGCATTTT. It encodes CASSLGTGLDNQPQHF. The whole variable domain, filled in from reference TRBV7-2 and TRBJ1-5, reads GAGVSQSPSNKVTEKGKDVELRCDPISGHTALYWYRQSLGQGLEFLIYFQGNSAPDKSGLPSDRFSAERTGGSVSTLTIQRTQQEDSAVYLCASSLGTGLDNQPQHFGDGTRLSIL.

In this sample, this clone turned up once. This chain joins TRBV28 and TRBJ2-7, with 11 nucleotides matching TRBD1. V was pared by 10 bases and J by 1 base, with 6 bases of the junction left unmatched. The length of the CDR3 is 14 residues. Germline assignment: CDR1 MDHEN and CDR2 SYDVKM. The CDR3 nucleotides read TGTGCCACCAAGGGGACAGGGGGTTCCTACGAGCAGTACTTC. Amino acids: CATKGTGGSYEQYF.

The chain employs TRBV5-4 and TRBJ1-1, with D perhaps TRBD1 (5 bases). V lost 0 bases and J 4 bases, leaving 7 bases between the germline ends. Germline values: CDR1 SGHNT, CDR2 YYREEE (reference sequence). This CDR3 is built from 13 residues. The CDR3 DNA is TGTGCCAGCAGCTTGGAGAGGGGCACTGAAGCTTTCTTT. Translation gives CASSLERGTEAFF.

This chain uses TRBV12-3 or TRBV12-4 with TRBJ1-2; D is unresolved. V was pared by 5 bases and J by 8 bases, with 15 bases between. The CDR3 totals 13 residues. CDR3 region: CASSPRVPLGYTF. DNA for the CDR3: TGTGCCAGCAGTCCCCGGGTACCGTTAGGCTACACCTTC.

The chain employs TRBV7-9 and TRBJ1-5; D call uncertain. This CDR3 is 14 amino acids long. Germline CDR1 SEHNR, CDR2 FQNEAQ (reference sequence). Trimming cost V 1 base and J 1 base, with 5 bases left between them. The CDR3 coding sequence is TGTGCCAGCAGCTTAGAAGGGAGCAATCAGCCCCAGCATTTT. Translated, it gives CASSLEGSNQPQHF. Full variable domain (rest looked up from reference TRBV7-9 and TRBJ1-5): DTGVSQNPRHKITKRGQNVTFRCDPISEHNRLYWYRQTLGQGPEFLTYFQNEAQLEKSRLLSDRFSAERPKGSFSTLEIQRTEQGDSAMYLCASSLEGSNQPQHFGDGTRLSIL.

The rearrangement links TRBV5-5 to TRBJ2-5; D might be TRBD1 (5 bases). The CDR3 extends over 13 amino acids. V was clipped by 0 bases and J by 5 bases, with 8 bases between them. Germline V gene lookup returns CDR1 SGHKS and CDR2 YYEKEE (reference sequence). The CDR3: CASSLGNRETQYF. The DNA of the CDR3 is TGTGCCAGCAGCTTGGGGAACAGGGAGACCCAGTACTTC.

The chain carries TRBV7-8 and TRBJ2-3; 11 bases line up with TRBD2. V shed 4 bases and J 1 base; nucleotides not matched to a gene: 13. Germline CDR1 SGHVS, CDR2 FQNEAQ. The CDR3 consists of 19 residues. The CDR3 is CASSSEVIAGGRGTDTQYF. The CDR3 bases are TGTGCCAGCAGCTCCGAGGTGATAGCGGGGGGGCGGGGCACAGATACGCAGTATTTT.

J is TRBJ2-7 and V is TRBV7-2; D is undetermined. Deletions cut 1 base from V and 4 bases from J, with 8 bases between. CDR3 length equals 13 residues. The germline V gene has CDR1 SGHTA and CDR2 FQGNSA. Here the CDR3 DNA reads TGTGCCAGCAGCTTAGACAGAAATTACGAGCAGTACTTC. Encoded protein: CASSLDRNYEQYF.

The chain couples TRBV7-8 to TRBJ2-3; 11 bases are a match to TRBD2. CDR1 is SGHVS and CDR2 is FQNEAQ in the germline V gene. CDR3 size: 20 residues. Unmatched junction bases numbered 17, after V lost 5 bases and J lost 1 base. The CDR3 coding sequence is TGTGCCAGCAGCCGAGCGCTAGCGGGAGGTGGGGGAGAGGGCACAGATACGCAGTATTTT. Its translation is CASSRALAGGGGEGTDTQYF. Supplemented by reference TRBV7-8 and TRBJ2-3, the full variable domain reads GAGVSQSPRYKVAKRGQDVALRCDPISGHVSLFWYQQALGQGPEFLTYFQNEAQLDKSGLPSDRFFAERPEGSVSTLKIQRTQQEDSAVYLCASSRALAGGGGEGTDTQYFGPGTRLTVL.

This chain joins TRBV10-3 and TRBJ1-5; D gene ambiguous. Germline CDR1 reads ENHRY; CDR2 reads SYGVKD. Between the trimmed V and J ends, which lost 7 bases and 4 bases, there was a span of 11 bases. The CDR3 spans 13 residues. The CDR3 loop is CAITPDLNQPQHF. Here the CDR3 DNA reads TGTGCCATCACTCCGGACCTGAATCAGCCCCAGCATTTT.

The V gene is TRBV7-3, the J gene TRBJ2-2, with 7 bases fitting TRBD1. The trim removed 5 bases at V and 6 bases at J, leaving 12 bases unmatched. Germline V gives CDR1 SGHTA, CDR2 FQGTGA. The CDR3 contains 16 residues. Here the CDR3 reads CASSPNTGAVAGELFF. CDR3 coding DNA: TGTGCCAGCAGCCCAAACACAGGGGCGGTCGCCGGGGAGCTGTTTTTT.

The chain is built from TRBV7-3 and TRBJ1-1; D remains unclear. The germline gives CDR1 SGHTA, CDR2 FQGTGA. CDR3 size: 16 residues. V was shortened by 1 base and J by 0 bases, with 12 bases between the two germline ends. The CDR3 region has the DNA TGTGCCAGCAGCTTAAGCCCCCCCGGGATGAACACTGAAGCTTTCTTT. It yields the protein CASSLSPPGMNTEAFF.

This sequence joins TRBV2 and TRBJ1-2, with a weak D call TRBD1 (5 bases). CDR3 length equals 16 residues. Germline loops: CDR1 SNHLY, CDR2 FYNNEI. The V and J ends lost 2 bases and 4 bases respectively, with 17 bases between them. CDR3 sequence: CASSEHVRDRGYGYTF. Here the CDR3 DNA reads TGTGCCAGCAGTGAACATGTCCGGGACCGCGGCTATGGCTACACCTTC.

The chain combines TRBV18 with TRBJ1-2; D remains unclear. The length of the CDR3 is 13 residues. Trimming removed 5 bases from V and 2 bases from J, with 9 bases in between. Germline CDR1 is KGHSH and CDR2 is LQKENI. CDR3 protein: CASSELENYGYTF. The CDR3 coding sequence is TGTGCCAGCTCAGAACTGGAAAACTATGGCTACACCTTC.

The chain joins TRBV6-2 or TRBV6-3 to TRBJ1-5; a possible D gene is TRBD1 (5 bases). Trimming cost V 2 bases and J 6 bases, with 11 bases left between them. The CDR3 length is 14 residues. From germline, CDR1 is MNHEY and CDR2 SVGEGT. CDR3 sequence (DNA): TGTGCCAGCAGTTACGGGCCAGGGTCTCAGCCCCAGCATTTT. This translates into CASSYGPGSQPQHF.

The genes are TRBV29-1 and TRBJ2-2; 16 nucleotides match TRBD2. With 7 bases clipped from V and 4 bases from J, the junction kept 9 bases outside the gene matches. This CDR3 spans 17 amino acids. In germline, CDR1 is SQVTM, CDR2 ANQGSEA. The CDR3 region is CSATGLAGGPVTGELFF. CDR3 DNA sequence: TGCAGCGCTACGGGACTAGCGGGAGGGCCGGTCACCGGGGAGCTGTTTTTT.

The chain employs TRBV7-9 and TRBJ2-7; perhaps TRBD1 as D (8 bases). The CDR3 is made up of 16 amino acids. From germline, CDR1 is SEHNR and CDR2 FQNEAQ (reference sequence). V lost 4 bases and J 2 bases, leaving 18 bases between the germline ends. Here the CDR3 DNA reads TGTGCCAGCAGCTACAGGGGGGGTAGCGGCGCCTACGAGCAGTACTTC. Protein product: CASSYRGGSGAYEQYF.

This clone has a single count. This chain links TRBV2 with TRBJ2-5, with D perhaps matching TRBD1 (6 bases). Per the germline V gene, CDR1 is SNHLY and CDR2 is FYNNEI. CDR3 length: 14 residues. The ends were cut back, 6 bases at V and 1 base at J, with 12 bases in the middle. In nucleotides, the CDR3 is TGTGCCAGCAGCCCCAGGGGTGGCCAAGAGACCCAGTACTTC. As protein: CASSPRGGQETQYF.

A note on this clone: The same CDR3 arises from other DNA sequences in this sample as well. CDR3 DNA: TGTGCCAGCTCACCGACAGGGGACGGCTACACCTTC. This codes for CASSPTGDGYTF. J is TRBJ1-2 and V is TRBV18; 8 bases match TRBD1. The J segment lost 8 bases and the V segment lost 3 bases, leaving 2 bases of the junction unmatched. Germline V lookup: CDR1 KGHSH, CDR2 LQKENI. The CDR3 has 12 residues.

This chain links TRBV4-3 with TRBJ2-7, with 7 nucleotides matching TRBD1. After removal of 0 bases from V and 4 bases from J, the junction contained 15 bases not matched to a gene. CDR1 is LGHNA and CDR2 is YSLEER in the germline V gene. The CDR3 spans 18 residues. CDR3 nucleotide sequence: TGCGCCAGCAGCCAAGAAAGGTCAAGGTGGGACAGACAATACGAGCAGTACTTC. Its protein is CASSQERSRWDRQYEQYF.